The 30 T cell receptor beta chains given below trace back to one sample, sequenced in a study of HIV-infected patients and healthy controls. TCRdb processed the 5' RACE reads anew with MiXCR; each CDR3 protein has one entry. The sample yields some 70,000 distinct CDR3 sequences, roughly a fifth seen once. Material for sequencing was CD4+ T cells from blood. The receptors stem from a human donor in good health.

This clonotype occurred a few times. The CDR3 protein is CASRPGHFNQPQHF. The DNA for the CDR3 is TGTGCCAGCAGGCCCGGACACTTCAATCAGCCCCAGCATTTT. The chain employs TRBV28 and TRBJ1-5; possible D gene TRBD1, 5 bases. The germline gives CDR1 MDHEN, CDR2 SYDVKM. This CDR3 comprises 14 residues. V was cut by 6 bases and J by 3 bases, with 12 bases left in between.

This clonotype was seen a handful of times. The rearrangement links TRBV19 to TRBJ1-4, with D uncertain. There are 13 residues in the CDR3. Trimming took 7 bases from V and 6 from J, leaving 12 bases between them. The germline CDR1 and CDR2 sequences are LNHDA and SQIVND (reference sequence). The CDR3 nucleotides read TGTGCCAGTATGGTCGCTAACCATGAAAAACTGTTTTTT. As protein: CASMVANHEKLFF.

This rearrangement joins TRBV12-3 or TRBV12-4 to TRBJ2-7; 15 positions match TRBD2. The CDR3 length is 17 residues. V shed 5 bases and J 2 bases; nucleotides not matched to a gene: 7. Written as DNA, the CDR3 is TGTGCCAGCAGTCGTTCCGGGACTAGCGGGAGGACCTACGAGCAGTACTTC. Protein product: CASSRSGTSGRTYEQYF.

The chain recombines TRBV6-2 or TRBV6-3 with TRBJ1-5; D is uncertain. Germline CDR1 MNHEY, CDR2 SVGEGT. This CDR3 spans 13 amino acids. V dropped 5 bases and J dropped 5 bases, with 10 bases sitting between them. CDR3 bases: TGTGCCAGCAGTGACGGATCCTATCAGCCCCAGCATTTT. It encodes CASSDGSYQPQHF.

V usage is TRBV6-1 and J usage is TRBJ1-1, with D hard to call. This CDR3 comprises 13 residues. Trimming removed 8 bases from V and 0 bases from J, with 10 bases in between. Germline V lookup: CDR1 MNHNS, CDR2 SASEGT. The CDR3 loop reads CASSDTMNTEAFF. CDR3 DNA sequence: TGTGCCAGCTCCGACACAATGAACACTGAAGCTTTCTTT.

This clonotype has a handful of counts. The genes are TRBV5-1 and TRBJ1-5, with D unresolved. This CDR3 region has 14 residues. V lost 0 bases and J 5 bases, leaving 9 bases between the germline ends. Germline V CDR1 and CDR2: SGHRS, YFSETQ. The CDR3, as DNA: TGCGCCAGCAGCTTGGACCCAAAAGATCAGCCCCAGCATTTT. Protein product: CASSLDPKDQPQHF.

This clonotype was picked up a small number of times. The chain uses TRBV9 and TRBJ2-5; 9 bases align to TRBD2. Germline V gene lookup returns CDR1 SGDLS and CDR2 YYNGEE. This CDR3 is 16 amino acids long. Trimming cost V 0 bases and J 1 base; bases outside gene matches: 4. In DNA form, the CDR3 reads TGTGCCAGCAGCGTAGCTCCTAGCGGGGTCCAAGAGACCCAGTACTTC. Translation gives CASSVAPSGVQETQYF.

This clonotype was observed many times. The CDR3 spells CASNSPFGTGGQETQYF. Written as DNA, the CDR3 is TGTGCCAGCAACTCACCGTTCGGGACAGGGGGGCAAGAGACCCAGTACTTC. This chain connects TRBV7-3 to TRBJ2-5, with 11 bases fitting TRBD1. With 7 bases clipped from V and 2 bases from J, the junction kept 12 bases outside the gene matches. The V gene's germline CDR1 is SGHTA and CDR2 FQGTGA. CDR3 length equals 17 residues.

This clonotype occurred many times. This chain links TRBV15 with TRBJ1-5; D ambiguous. The CDR3 has 15 amino acids. V lost 8 bases and J lost 2, with 16 bases in between. The germline CDR1 and CDR2 sequences are LNHNV and YYDKDF (reference sequence). CDR3 nucleotide sequence: TGTGCCACCTCAAAGGGTACCGGTGGCAATCAGCCCCAGCATTTT. Protein sequence: CATSKGTGGNQPQHF.

Ten or more counts support this clonotype. V gene TRBV3-1 combines with J gene TRBJ2-3, with TRBD2 matching over 8 bases. The CDR3 covers 15 residues. Germline V CDR1 and CDR2: LGHDT, YNNKEL (reference sequence). The ends lost 3 bases at V and 1 base at J; junction bases unmatched: 3. The CDR3, as DNA: TGTGCCAGCAGCCAGCGGGGGGTCGGCACAGATACGCAGTATTTT. It yields the protein CASSQRGVGTDTQYF.

This clonotype was detected only a few times. V is TRBV2 and J is TRBJ2-1, with a possible D match to TRBD2 (6 bases). This CDR3 is built from 13 residues. Trimming removed 6 bases from V and 6 bases from J, with 12 bases in between. Per germline, CDR1 SNHLY and CDR2 FYNNEI. The CDR3 region has the DNA TGTGCCAGCAGAGGGGACTCTTCCAATGAGCAGTTCTTC. It specifies CASRGDSSNEQFF.

This clonotype was detected a few times. The V call is TRBV7-9, the J call TRBJ2-7; D perhaps matches TRBD2 (5 bases). V dropped 2 bases and J dropped 5 bases, with 13 bases sitting between them. CDR3 length: 14 amino acids. From germline, CDR1 is SEHNR and CDR2 FQNEAQ (reference sequence). CDR3 in DNA: TGTGCCAGCAGCTTATTATCCGGGATCCACGAGCAGTACTTC. This codes for CASSLLSGIHEQYF.

This chain links TRBV19 with TRBJ1-1, with 8 bases that match TRBD1. Germline CDR1 is LNHDA and CDR2 is SQIVND (reference sequence). The CDR3 runs to 12 residues. Trimming took 6 bases from V and 11 from J; bases not matched to a gene: 8. This CDR3 reads CASRTGDLRAFF. CDR3 in DNA: TGTGCCAGTAGGACAGGGGACCTACGGGCTTTCTTT.

This clonotype occurred many times. The chain carries TRBV7-6 and TRBJ2-3, with TRBD2 matching 11 bases. The germline V gene encodes CDR1 SGHVS and CDR2 FNYEAQ. The CDR3 is 17 amino acids. Trimming took 5 bases from V and 11 from J; bases not matched to a gene: 18. The CDR3 DNA sequence: TGTGCCAGCAGCCCCACCTCCTGGGGTAGCGGGGGGGCCCGGCAGTATTTT. Residues: CASSPTSWGSGGARQYF.

The V gene is TRBV7-8, the J gene TRBJ2-3; maybe TRBD2 (7 bases). The CDR3 totals 15 residues. From germline, CDR1 is SGHVS and CDR2 FQNEAQ. The V end was cut by 7 bases, the J end by 1 base, with 15 bases between. This CDR3 reads CASKLEGGGTDTQYF. Written as DNA, the CDR3 is TGTGCCAGCAAGTTGGAAGGGGGGGGCACAGATACGCAGTATTTT.

This chain uses TRBV6-5 with TRBJ1-2; D uncertain. Per germline, CDR1 MNHEY and CDR2 SVGAGI. CDR3 length: 14 residues. The ends were cut back, 6 bases at V and 6 bases at J, with 17 bases in the middle. The CDR3 here is CASRLISGGNGYTF. The DNA of the CDR3 is TGTGCCAGCAGGCTGATCTCAGGCGGCAATGGCTACACCTTC.

The chain employs TRBV10-3 and TRBJ2-3, with 12 bases that match TRBD1. The CDR3 runs 16 residues. The germline V gene encodes CDR1 ENHRY and CDR2 SYGVKD. The ends lost 4 bases at V and 4 bases at J; junction bases unmatched: 6. In nucleotides, the CDR3 is TGTGCCATCAGTGCCCGGGACAGGGGGCAGGCAGATACGCAGTATTTT. It yields the protein CAISARDRGQADTQYF.

This chain joins TRBV6-2 or TRBV6-3 and TRBJ1-5, with TRBD1 as a possible D gene (6 bases). Deletions cut 6 bases from V and 5 bases from J, with 14 bases between. The length of the CDR3 is 14 residues. Germline-derived CDR1 and CDR2 are MNHEY and SVGEGT. The CDR3 nucleotides read TGTGCCAGCAGGCGAGGGGGGGGCTATCAGCCCCAGCATTTT. Translating gives CASRRGGGYQPQHF.

In its sample, this clonotype was seen once. V and J are TRBV10-3 and TRBJ2-3, with TRBD2 identical over 7 bases. The germline CDR1 and CDR2 sequences are ENHRY and SYGVKD. Unmatched junction bases numbered 3, after V lost 1 base and J lost 5 bases. The CDR3 contains 14 residues. This chain's CDR3 is CAISEWVAGDTQYF. DNA of the CDR3: TGTGCCATCAGTGAGTGGGTAGCGGGAGATACGCAGTATTTT.

This clonotype was counted between two and nine times. The chain carries TRBV7-9 and TRBJ1-3; 10 positions match TRBD1. The CDR3 runs 18 residues. V shed 4 bases and J 0 bases; nucleotides not matched to a gene: 9. Germline V CDR1 and CDR2: SEHNR, FQNEAQ (reference sequence). CDR3 bases: TGTGCCAGCAGCTCCGAACGACAGGGGGCGAACTCTGGAAACACCATATATTTT. It encodes CASSSERQGANSGNTIYF. The full variable domain, completed using reference TRBV7-9 and TRBJ1-3, is DTGVSQNPRHKITKRGQNVTFRCDPISEHNRLYWYRQTLGQGPEFLTYFQNEAQLEKSRLLSDRFSAERPKGSFSTLEIQRTEQGDSAMYLCASSSERQGANSGNTIYFGEGSWLTVV.

V and J are TRBV30 and TRBJ1-1, with D unresolved. V gave up 0 bases and J gave up 1 base, with 6 bases separating them. CDR1 and CDR2 (germline): GTSNPN, SVGIG (reference sequence). This CDR3 has 13 residues. The CDR3 sequence: CAWSVLKNTEAFF. In DNA, the CDR3 is TGTGCCTGGAGTGTGTTGAAGAACACTGAAGCTTTCTTT.

This clonotype has just a few counts. The chain recombines TRBV6-5 with TRBJ1-3; D call uncertain. V was pared by 5 bases and J by 4 bases, with 15 bases between. Germline lookup yields CDR1 MNHEY and CDR2 SVGAGI. The CDR3 has 15 residues. The CDR3, as DNA: TGTGCCAGCAGTATGGCTATGCGAGACGGAAACACCATATATTTT. As protein: CASSMAMRDGNTIYF.

The chain is built from TRBV28 and TRBJ2-3, with 8 bases identical to TRBD2. J lost 7 bases, V lost 7 bases, and 4 bases had no gene match. Germline V CDR1 and CDR2: MDHEN, SYDVKM. The CDR3 is made up of 12 amino acids. CDR3 bases: TGTGCCAGCACCGGGACTAGAAATACGCAGTATTTT. As protein: CASTGTRNTQYF.

This clonotype has at least ten counts. This chain joins TRBV7-2 and TRBJ1-5; 7 positions match TRBD1. With 4 bases clipped from V and 7 bases from J, the junction kept 4 bases outside the gene matches. CDR1 is SGHTA, CDR2 FQGNSA, per germline. The CDR3 spans 13 residues. The CDR3 DNA sequence: TGTGCCAGCAGCTACAGGGGTAAGCAGCCCCAGCATTTT. It encodes CASSYRGKQPQHF.

A few counts support this clonotype. The chain recombines TRBV14 with TRBJ2-1; D is undetermined. The CDR3 is made up of 15 amino acids. Germline V CDR1 and CDR2: SGHDN, FVKESK. V lost 4 bases to trimming and J lost 0 bases, with 10 bases between them. CDR3 protein: CASSPRQSSYNEQFF. The CDR3 nucleotides read TGTGCCAGCAGCCCACGCCAGAGCTCCTACAATGAGCAGTTCTTC.

This clonotype was seen a few times. The chain is built from TRBV12-3 or TRBV12-4 and TRBJ1-6, with TRBD1 matching 10 bases. Trimming took 8 bases from V and 7 from J; bases not matched to a gene: 8. The length of the CDR3 is 15 residues. The CDR3 DNA sequence: TGTGCCAGCTCAAGGGGGGGACAGGGGAATTCACCCCTCCACTTT. Encoded protein: CASSRGGQGNSPLHF.

This clonotype was counted only a few times. CDR3 protein: CASRRGQGAVYTEAFF. The CDR3 DNA reads TGTGCCAGCAGACGCGGACAGGGGGCGGTTTACACTGAAGCTTTCTTT. The V call is TRBV6-5, the J call TRBJ1-1, with 11 positions matching TRBD1. Germline assignment: CDR1 MNHEY and CDR2 SVGAGI. This CDR3 is 16 amino acids long. V shed 6 bases and J 3 bases; nucleotides not matched to a gene: 9.

This clonotype appeared many times. V usage is TRBV29-1 and J usage is TRBJ1-1; 7 bases fit TRBD1. The germline V gene has CDR1 SQVTM and CDR2 ANQGSEA. The CDR3 runs to 14 residues. Trimming removed 5 bases from V and 5 bases from J; junction bases left unmatched: 11. The CDR3 region is CSVSTGAERTEAFF. Here the CDR3 DNA reads TGCAGCGTTTCAACAGGGGCAGAGAGGACTGAAGCTTTCTTT. Full variable domain (rest looked up from reference TRBV29-1 and TRBJ1-1): SAVISQKPSRDICQRGTSLTIQCQVDSQVTMMFWYRQQPGQSLTLIATANQGSEATYESGFVIDKFPISRPNLTFSTLTVSNMSPEDSSIYLCSVSTGAERTEAFFGQGTRLTVV.

This clonotype was seen ten or more times. The V gene is TRBV18, the J gene TRBJ2-3; 15 bases are a match to TRBD2. Germline CDR1 reads KGHSH; CDR2 reads LQKENI. The CDR3 runs 18 residues. With 3 bases clipped from V and 1 base from J, the junction kept 5 bases outside the gene matches. The CDR3 here is CASSPGLAGGRGTDTQYF. In nucleotides, the CDR3 is TGTGCCAGCTCACCCGGACTAGCGGGGGGGCGGGGCACAGATACGCAGTATTTT.

A few counts support this clonotype. The chain carries TRBV5-6 and TRBJ2-1; 8 positions match TRBD2. Germline assignment: CDR1 SGHDT and CDR2 YYEEEE. V was clipped by 5 bases and J by 6 bases; unmatched bases: 13. The CDR3 loop spans 16 amino acids. The CDR3 DNA reads TGTGCCAGCAGAACCTACGGGAGGGCCACTTCCAATGAGCAGTTCTTC. It encodes CASRTYGRATSNEQFF. Together with reference TRBV5-6 and TRBJ2-1, the CDR3 gives the full variable domain: DAGVTQSPTHLIKTRGQQVTLRCSPKSGHDTVSWYQQALGQGPQFIFQYYEEEERQRGNFPDRFSGHQFPNYSSELNVNALLLGDSALYLCASRTYGRATSNEQFFGPGTRLTVL.